The 15 T cell receptor beta chains below come from one sample, sequenced in a study of technical replicates of blood from several donors. The protocol was immunoSEQ multiplex PCR, while the TCRdb copy is restricted to in-frame clones and leaves out a portion. Of some 90,000 clones listed, 95% are singletons. The source material was T cells isolated from PBMCs. The receptors derive from a human donor in good health.

This clone has only one observation. This chain uses TRBV27 with TRBJ2-1, with D possibly matching TRBD2 (5 bases). Germline V CDR1 and CDR2: MNHEY, SMNVEV (reference sequence). This CDR3 spans 13 amino acids. V was shortened by 5 bases and J by 10 bases, with 15 bases between the two germline ends. CDR3 nucleotides: TGTGCCAGCAGTGTTAAACTAGGCGGCGAGCAGTTCTTC. This codes for CASSVKLGGEQFF.

The chain is built from TRBV18 and TRBJ2-5; 11 bases match TRBD2. CDR3 size: 17 residues. Germline CDR1 is KGHSH and CDR2 is LQKENI. Trimming at V came to 3 bases and at J to 1 base, leaving 7 bases not matched to a gene. The CDR3 DNA is TGTGCCAGCTCACCTTATAGACTAGCGGGAACCCAAGAGACCCAGTACTTC. Translating gives CASSPYRLAGTQETQYF. The whole variable domain, remainder taken from reference TRBV18 and TRBJ2-5, is NAGVMQNPRHLVRRRGQEARLRCSPMKGHSHVYWYRQLPEEGLKFMVYLQKENIIDESGMPKERFSAEFPKEGPSILRIQQVVRGDSAAYFCASSPYRLAGTQETQYFGPGTRLLVL.

The chain carries TRBV7-3 and TRBJ2-7; 12 bases line up with TRBD1. From germline, CDR1 is SGHTA and CDR2 FQGTGA. There are 15 residues in the CDR3. Trimming cost V 5 bases and J 6 bases; bases outside gene matches: 8. The CDR3 nucleotides read TGTGCCAGCAGCGCGGGGACAGGGGGCTTCCTCGAGCAGTACTTC. This translates into CASSAGTGGFLEQYF.

To note about this clone: Sequence at one end of the junction differs from germline and may be a read error. V usage is TRBV7-7 and J usage is TRBJ2-2; TRBD1 matches at 9 bases. The germline gives CDR1 SSHAT, CDR2 FNYEAQ (reference sequence). This CDR3 spans 13 amino acids. CDR3 in DNA: TGTGCTAGCAGGACAGGGGTTGGCGGGGAGCTGTTTTTT. Protein sequence: CASRTGVGGELFF.

The V gene is TRBV19, the J gene TRBJ2-7; possible D gene TRBD1, 5 bases. Trimming cost V 5 bases and J 0 bases, with 11 bases left between them. This CDR3 region has 14 residues. The V gene's germline CDR1 is LNHDA and CDR2 SQIVND (reference sequence). CDR3 region: CASSQTVASYEQYF. CDR3 coding DNA: TGTGCCAGTAGTCAGACAGTTGCCTCCTACGAGCAGTACTTC. The full variable domain, completed using reference TRBV19 and TRBJ2-7, is DGGITQSPKYLFRKEGQNVTLSCEQNLNHDAMYWYRQDPGQGLRLIYYSQIVNDFQKGDIAEGYSVSREKKESFPLTVTSAQKNPTAFYLCASSQTVASYEQYFGPGTRLTVT.

The rearrangement joins TRBV27 to TRBJ1-2; weak D call: TRBD1 (5 bases). The germline V and J ends were trimmed by 5 bases and 5 bases, with 6 bases remaining between them. The germline V gene encodes CDR1 MNHEY and CDR2 SMNVEV (reference sequence). The CDR3 spans 11 residues. The chain's CDR3 is CASSPGYGYTF. CDR3 sequence (DNA): TGTGCCAGCAGTCCAGGGTATGGCTACACCTTC.

The chain uses TRBV5-1 and TRBJ2-5; 7 nucleotides line up with TRBD2. Trimming cost V 0 bases and J 2 bases; bases outside gene matches: 7. The CDR3 is made up of 16 amino acids. Germline-derived CDR1 and CDR2 are SGHRS and YFSETQ. The CDR3 DNA reads as TGCGCCAGCAGCTTGGCGTTGGCTAGCGGACAAGAGACCCAGTACTTC. Protein product: CASSLALASGQETQYF.

The chain recombines TRBV6-5 with TRBJ2-7, with D perhaps matching TRBD2 (6 bases). Germline lookup yields CDR1 MNHEY and CDR2 SVGAGI. The CDR3 runs 16 residues. Trimming stripped 0 bases from V and 2 bases from J, with 14 bases between. Written as DNA, the CDR3 is TGTGCCAGCAGTTACTCGCGGGACGCTATAACCTACGAGCAGTACTTC. Residues: CASSYSRDAITYEQYF.

In its sample, this clone was seen once. The rearrangement joins TRBV6-6 to TRBJ2-2; 9 nucleotides line up with TRBD1. Trimming took 4 bases from V and 5 from J; bases not matched to a gene: 5. This CDR3 region has 15 residues. Germline V lookup: CDR1 MNHNY, CDR2 SVGAGI (reference sequence). The CDR3 loop is CASSWGQGDTGELFF. The CDR3 DNA reads as TGTGCCAGCAGTTGGGGACAGGGAGATACCGGGGAGCTGTTTTTT.

V and J are TRBV28 and TRBJ2-1, with TRBD2 matching over 7 bases. With V trimmed by 2 bases and J by 4 bases, 2 bases remained unmatched. Germline V gives CDR1 MDHEN, CDR2 SYDVKM. The CDR3 runs to 14 residues. The CDR3 DNA follows: TGTGCCAGCAGTTTAGCGGGAGTTTACAATGAGCAGTTCTTC. Residues: CASSLAGVYNEQFF.

The chain recombines TRBV19 with TRBJ1-4, with D possibly TRBD1 on 6 matching bases. Trimming took off 4 bases at V and 2 bases at J, with 11 bases between the two ends. The CDR3 is made up of 15 amino acids. The germline V gene has CDR1 LNHDA and CDR2 SQIVND (reference sequence). CDR3 loop: CASSNYRATNEKLFF. CDR3 DNA sequence: TGTGCCAGTAGTAACTACAGGGCGACTAATGAAAAACTGTTTTTT. The variable domain in full, completed from reference TRBV19 and TRBJ1-4, reads DGGITQSPKYLFRKEGQNVTLSCEQNLNHDAMYWYRQDPGQGLRLIYYSQIVNDFQKGDIAEGYSVSREKKESFPLTVTSAQKNPTAFYLCASSNYRATNEKLFFGSGTQLSVL.

The rearrangement joins TRBV5-5 to TRBJ1-1; D is perhaps TRBD1 (6 bases). CDR3 size: 15 residues. The V end lost 1 base, the J end lost 1 base, and 11 bases lay between the germline ends. Germline-derived CDR1 and CDR2 are SGHKS and YYEKEE (reference sequence). The CDR3 nucleotides read TGTGCCAGCAGCTTGTTTCAGGGGCGGAACACTGAAGCTTTCTTT. It is translated as CASSLFQGRNTEAFF.

This chain uses TRBV30 with TRBJ1-1; possible D gene TRBD1, 5 bases. The CDR3 spans 12 residues. Trimming stripped 2 bases from V and 4 bases from J, with 8 bases between. Germline V gene sequence: CDR1 GTSNPN, CDR2 SVGIG (reference sequence). The CDR3 nucleotides read TGTGCCTGGAGTTGGAGGGGCACTGAAGCTTTCTTT. It translates to CAWSWRGTEAFF.

This chain uses TRBV2 with TRBJ2-5, with a tentative D call TRBD2 (5 bases). Germline V gives CDR1 SNHLY, CDR2 FYNNEI. The CDR3 is 15 residues long. With 4 bases removed from V and 4 bases from J, the gap between germline ends came to 16 bases. CDR3 in DNA: TGTGCCAGCAGTGTTGAGGGCCGGTCCCGAGAGACCCAGTACTTC. Encoded protein: CASSVEGRSRETQYF.

The rearrangement links TRBV28 to TRBJ1-5; 7 nucleotides agree with TRBD1. V dropped 5 bases and J dropped 7; count of bases not matched to a gene: 5. The CDR3 is made up of 13 amino acids. Germline V gene data show CDR1 as MDHEN and CDR2 as SYDVKM. The CDR3 protein is CASSTQGDQPQHF. The DNA of the CDR3 is TGTGCCAGCAGTACTCAGGGGGACCAGCCCCAGCATTTT. Filled out from reference TRBV28 and TRBJ1-5, the complete variable domain reads DVKVTQSSRYLVKRTGEKVFLECVQDMDHENMFWYRQDPGLGLRLIYFSYDVKMKEKGDIPEGYSVSREKKERFSLILESASTNQTSMYLCASSTQGDQPQHFGDGTRLSIL.